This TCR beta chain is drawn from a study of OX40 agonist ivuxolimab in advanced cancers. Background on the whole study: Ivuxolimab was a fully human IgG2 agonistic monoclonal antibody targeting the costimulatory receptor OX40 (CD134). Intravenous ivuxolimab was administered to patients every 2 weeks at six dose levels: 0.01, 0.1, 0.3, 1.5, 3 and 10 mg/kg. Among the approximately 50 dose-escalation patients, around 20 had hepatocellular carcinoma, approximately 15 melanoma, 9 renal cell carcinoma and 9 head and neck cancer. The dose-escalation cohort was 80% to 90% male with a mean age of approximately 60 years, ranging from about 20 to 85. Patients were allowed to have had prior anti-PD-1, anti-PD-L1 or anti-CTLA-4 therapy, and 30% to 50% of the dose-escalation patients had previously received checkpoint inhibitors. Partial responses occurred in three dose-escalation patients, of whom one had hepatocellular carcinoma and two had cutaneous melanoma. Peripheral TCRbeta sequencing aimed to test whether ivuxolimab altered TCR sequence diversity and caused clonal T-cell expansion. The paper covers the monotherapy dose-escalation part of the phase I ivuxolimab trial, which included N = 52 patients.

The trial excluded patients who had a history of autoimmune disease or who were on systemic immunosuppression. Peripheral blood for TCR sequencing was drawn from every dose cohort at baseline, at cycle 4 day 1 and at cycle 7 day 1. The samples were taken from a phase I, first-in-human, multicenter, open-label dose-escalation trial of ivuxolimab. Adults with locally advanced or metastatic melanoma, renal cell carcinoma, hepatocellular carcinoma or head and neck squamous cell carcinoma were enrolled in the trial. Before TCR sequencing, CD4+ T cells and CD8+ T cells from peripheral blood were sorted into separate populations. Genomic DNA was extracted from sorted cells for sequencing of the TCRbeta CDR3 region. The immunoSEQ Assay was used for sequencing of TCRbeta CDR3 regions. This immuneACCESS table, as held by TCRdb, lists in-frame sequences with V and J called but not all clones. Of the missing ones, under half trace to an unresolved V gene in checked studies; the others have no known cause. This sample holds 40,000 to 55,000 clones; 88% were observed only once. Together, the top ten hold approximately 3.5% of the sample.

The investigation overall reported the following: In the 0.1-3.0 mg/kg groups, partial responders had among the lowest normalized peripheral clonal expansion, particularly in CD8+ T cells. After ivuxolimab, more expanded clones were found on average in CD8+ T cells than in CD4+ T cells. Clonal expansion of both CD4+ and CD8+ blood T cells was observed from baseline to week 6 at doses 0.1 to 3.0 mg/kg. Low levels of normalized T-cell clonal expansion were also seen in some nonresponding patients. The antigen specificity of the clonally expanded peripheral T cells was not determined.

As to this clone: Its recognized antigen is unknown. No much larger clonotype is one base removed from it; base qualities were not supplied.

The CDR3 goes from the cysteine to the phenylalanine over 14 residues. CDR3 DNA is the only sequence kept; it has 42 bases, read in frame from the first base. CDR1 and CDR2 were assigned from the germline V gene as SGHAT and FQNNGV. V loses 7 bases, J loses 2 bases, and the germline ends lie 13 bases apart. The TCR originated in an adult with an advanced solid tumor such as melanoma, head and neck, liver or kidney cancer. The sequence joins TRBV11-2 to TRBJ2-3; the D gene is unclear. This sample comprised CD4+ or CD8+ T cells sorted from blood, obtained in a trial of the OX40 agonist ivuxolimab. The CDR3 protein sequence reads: CASTAWPLTDTQYF. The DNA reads TGTGCCAGCACCGCTTGGCCCCTCACAGATACGCAGTATTTT.